This record covers a single TCR beta chain. Its target is not known. This entry is derived from a study of T cell responses to AZD1222 COVID-19 vaccine. Study conclusions and caveats: There were repertoire samples only from the period after the peak T cell response. Clonal diversity may have been underestimated, and the donors were mostly white British, with more females than males.

Profiling relied on immunoSEQ multiplex PCR, and the TCRdb table lists in-frame clones only, not all of them. Of more than 80,000 clones listed, about 90% were seen once; the top ten hold approximately 10%. The receptor was isolated from an adult in good health. The sample consisted of peripheral blood, taken on day 0 of MenACWY control vaccination.

The CDR3 reads CASSPDTSNQPQHF. The CDR3 coding sequence is TGTGCCAGCTCACCGGACACTAGCAATCAGCCCCAGCATTTT. This chain links TRBV18 with TRBJ1-5; D is possibly TRBD1 (5 bases). This CDR3 spans 14 amino acids. The germline V and J ends were trimmed by 3 bases and 0 bases, with 6 bases remaining between them. CDR1 and CDR2 from the germline V gene are KGHSH and LQKENI.